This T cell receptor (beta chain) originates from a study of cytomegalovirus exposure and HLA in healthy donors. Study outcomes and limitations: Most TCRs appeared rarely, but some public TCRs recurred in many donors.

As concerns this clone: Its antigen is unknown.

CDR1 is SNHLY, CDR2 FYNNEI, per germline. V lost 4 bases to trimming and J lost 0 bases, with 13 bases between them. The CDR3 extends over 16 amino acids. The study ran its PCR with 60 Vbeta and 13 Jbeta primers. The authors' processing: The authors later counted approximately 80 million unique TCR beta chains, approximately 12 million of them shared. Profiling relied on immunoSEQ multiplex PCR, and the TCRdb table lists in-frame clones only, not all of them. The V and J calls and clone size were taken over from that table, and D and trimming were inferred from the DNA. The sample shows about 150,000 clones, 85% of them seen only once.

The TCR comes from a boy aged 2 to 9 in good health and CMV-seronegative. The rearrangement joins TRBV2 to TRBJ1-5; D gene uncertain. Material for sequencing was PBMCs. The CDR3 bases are TGTGCCAGCAGTGGAGTTGCGGGGTATAGCAATCAGCCCCAGCATTTT. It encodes CASSGVAGYSNQPQHF.